Following are 24 T cell receptor beta chains from one sample sequenced in a study of blood T cell repertoires in COVID-19. Some clones are missing from TCRdb's copy, which holds only in-frame ones; the method was immunoSEQ multiplex PCR. This sample has about 130,000 clones, with around 86% found just once. The sample comprised PBMCs or T cells enriched from blood (not recorded which). The receptors here all came from a man aged 25 to 45 who had recovered from COVID-19.

This chain uses TRBV5-1 with TRBJ1-2, with 10 bases lining up with TRBD1. CDR3 size: 15 residues. Germline V gene lookup returns CDR1 SGHRS and CDR2 YFSETQ. V lost 2 bases to trimming and J lost 6 bases; unmatched junction nucleotides: 7. CDR3 in amino acids: CASSFLGQGLDGYTF. The DNA for the CDR3 is TGCGCCAGCAGCTTCCTGGGACAGGGGTTAGATGGCTACACCTTC.

V is TRBV7-9 and J is TRBJ1-1; D might be TRBD1 (6 bases). CDR3 size: 11 residues. Germline V gene lookup returns CDR1 SEHNR and CDR2 FQNEAQ (reference sequence). Between the trimmed V and J ends, which lost 5 bases and 11 bases, there was a span of 12 bases. The CDR3 DNA is TGTGCCAGCAGCGCCCGGGACAAGGCTTTCTTT. Translated: CASSARDKAFF.

For the CDR3, the DNA is TGCAGCGTTGTTCTAGCGGAATCCTACGAGCAGTACTTC. As protein: CSVVLAESYEQYF. The chain couples TRBV29-1 to TRBJ2-7; 7 positions agree with TRBD2. This CDR3 has 13 residues. Losses at the gene ends were 4 bases for V and 1 base for J; bases not matched to a gene: 4. Germline CDR1 is SQVTM and CDR2 is ANQGSEA.

The chain uses TRBV20-1 and TRBJ1-5; 7 nucleotides line up with TRBD1. The CDR3 loop spans 15 amino acids. J lost 1 base, V lost 3 bases, and 6 bases had no gene match. Germline V lookup: CDR1 DFQATT, CDR2 SNEGSKA (reference sequence). The CDR3 sequence is CSASQGGKSNQPQHF. The DNA for the CDR3 is TGCAGTGCTAGTCAAGGGGGCAAAAGCAATCAGCCCCAGCATTTT.

V is TRBV19 and J is TRBJ1-1; no firm D call. Germline CDR1 reads LNHDA; CDR2 reads SQIVND (reference sequence). V gave up 0 bases and J gave up 4 bases, with 6 bases separating them. CDR3 length: 13 residues. The CDR3 region has the DNA TGTGCCAGTAGTATAGAGGGGAGCACTGAAGCTTTCTTT. Amino acid sequence: CASSIEGSTEAFF.

The chain combines TRBV11-2 with TRBJ1-2; D may be TRBD1 (6 bases). Per the germline V gene, CDR1 is SGHAT and CDR2 is FQNNGV. This CDR3 has 13 residues. Trimming stripped 7 bases from V and 6 bases from J, with 15 bases between. This CDR3 is CASTPRGGHGYTF. The CDR3 nucleotides are TGTGCCAGCACCCCCCGCGGGGGCCATGGCTACACCTTC.

V and J are TRBV19 and TRBJ1-6; 7 bases are shared with TRBD1. The CDR3 totals 15 residues. Germline V lookup: CDR1 LNHDA, CDR2 SQIVND (reference sequence). Trimming removed 7 bases from V and 5 bases from J; junction bases left unmatched: 8. CDR3 protein: CASKPAGTDNSPLHF. As DNA, the CDR3 is TGTGCCAGTAAGCCAGCCGGGACAGATAATTCACCCCTCCACTTT.

The V and J genes are TRBV10-2 and TRBJ2-7; 7 bases align to TRBD2. Germline V gene lookup returns CDR1 WSHSY and CDR2 SAAADI. The CDR3 has 14 residues. The trim removed 6 bases at V and 0 bases at J, leaving 5 bases unmatched. CDR3 DNA sequence: TGCGCCAGCAGCCTAGCGGACGACTCCTACGAGCAGTACTTC. Translation gives CASSLADDSYEQYF.

This chain's CDR3 is CASSGITLSGELFF. DNA for the CDR3: TGTGCCAGTAGCGGGATAACGCTGTCGGGGGAGCTGTTTTTT. This chain uses TRBV19 with TRBJ2-2; D may be TRBD2 (5 bases). CDR1 is LNHDA and CDR2 is SQIVND in the germline V gene (reference sequence). Trimming shortened V by 6 bases and J by 8 bases, and 16 bases separated the two germline ends. The CDR3 has 14 residues.

The V and J genes are TRBV28 and TRBJ2-7; 11 bases agree with TRBD2. Germline-derived CDR1 and CDR2 are MDHEN and SYDVKM. Germline trimming cut 3 bases from V and 2 bases from J; bases unmatched to any gene: 3. The CDR3 has 15 amino acids. The CDR3 sequence: CASSFGLAGAYEQYF. CDR3 coding DNA: TGTGCCAGCAGTTTCGGACTAGCGGGTGCCTACGAGCAGTACTTC.

The rearrangement joins TRBV6-5 to TRBJ1-1; D remains ambiguous. Trimming shortened V by 4 bases and J by 1 base, and 10 bases separated the two germline ends. CDR1 and CDR2 from the germline V gene are MNHEY and SVGAGI. The CDR3 extends over 14 amino acids. CDR3 amino acids: CASSLASGNTEAFF. CDR3 DNA: TGTGCCAGCAGTTTGGCTTCAGGGAACACTGAAGCTTTCTTT.

This clone has just a few counts. The rearrangement links TRBV5-4 to TRBJ1-2; 10 bases align to TRBD1. Germline CDR1 SGHNT, CDR2 YYREEE (reference sequence). The CDR3 is 15 amino acids. The J segment lost 7 bases and the V segment lost 1 base, leaving 7 bases of the junction unmatched. This chain's CDR3 is CASSLPGQGVRGYTF. The CDR3 DNA reads as TGTGCCAGCAGCTTGCCAGGACAGGGGGTACGTGGCTACACCTTC. Full variable domain (rest looked up from reference TRBV5-4 and TRBJ1-2): ETGVTQSPTHLIKTRGQQVTLRCSSQSGHNTVSWYQQALGQGPQFIFQYYREEENGRGNFPPRFSGLQFPNYSSELNVNALELDDSALYLCASSLPGQGVRGYTFGSGTRLTVV.

The chain joins TRBV7-2 to TRBJ2-1; 9 bases map to TRBD1. Per germline, CDR1 SGHTA and CDR2 FQGNSA. This CDR3 has 14 residues. Trimming removed 5 bases from V and 9 bases from J; junction bases left unmatched: 8. The CDR3 sequence: CASSTGTGSAEQFF. The CDR3 bases are TGTGCCAGCAGCACTGGGACAGGGTCCGCTGAGCAGTTCTTC.

This chain joins TRBV5-1 and TRBJ2-2, with D perhaps TRBD2 (5 bases). The CDR3 is 17 residues long. In germline, CDR1 is SGHRS, CDR2 YFSETQ. V lost 3 bases and J lost 0, with 15 bases in between. CDR3 amino acids: CASSSGSTGSNTGELFF. As DNA, the CDR3 is TGCGCCAGCAGCTCCGGGTCGACGGGATCGAACACCGGGGAGCTGTTTTTT.

The genes are TRBV12-3 or TRBV12-4 and TRBJ2-3, with TRBD2 as a possible D gene (5 bases). The CDR3 has 12 residues. Trimming pared 4 bases from V and 4 bases from J, leaving 6 bases between. CDR3 coding DNA: TGTGCCAGCAGTTCGGAGGCAGATACGCAGTATTTT. It specifies CASSSEADTQYF.

This clone has at least ten counts. The same CDR3 is also encoded by other DNA sequences in this sample. The V and J genes are TRBV18 and TRBJ2-7, with D possibly being TRBD1 (5 bases). V was shortened by 1 base and J by 3 bases, with 7 bases between the two germline ends. CDR1 is KGHSH and CDR2 is LQKENI in the germline V gene. The CDR3 spans 13 residues. CDR3 bases: TGTGCCAGCTCACCACGCAGGGACTACGAGCAGTACGTC. It yields the protein CASSPRRDYEQYV.

The chain has TRBV4-1 and TRBJ2-2, with D possibly matching TRBD1 (6 bases). Germline V gene lookup returns CDR1 MGHRA and CDR2 YSYEKL. This CDR3 spans 14 amino acids. V lost 4 bases, J lost 6 bases, and 12 bases lay in between. This chain's CDR3 is CASSLTQGAGELFF. The CDR3 DNA follows: TGCGCCAGCAGCCTCACACAGGGCGCCGGGGAGCTGTTTTTT.

The chain carries TRBV2 and TRBJ2-7; 9 nucleotides match TRBD1. Trimming at V came to 7 bases and at J to 3 bases, leaving 4 bases not matched to a gene. The CDR3 extends over 13 amino acids. Germline CDR1 SNHLY, CDR2 FYNNEI. Here the CDR3 reads CASTGTGHYEQYF. CDR3 DNA sequence: TGTGCCAGCACTGGGACAGGGCACTACGAGCAGTACTTC.

The chain employs TRBV10-1 and TRBJ1-2, with 7 bases lining up with TRBD1. The CDR3 has 13 residues. Germline V CDR1 and CDR2: WNHNN, SYGVQD (reference sequence). Trimming removed 6 bases from V and 2 bases from J; junction bases left unmatched: 3. CDR3 loop: CASSRDSNYGYTF. The CDR3 region has the DNA TGCGCCAGCAGCCGGGACAGCAACTATGGCTACACCTTC.

This clone occurred a few times. Here the CDR3 reads CASSLTEGRGFGYTF. CDR3 bases: TGCGCCAGCAGCTTAACCGAAGGGAGAGGCTTCGGCTACACCTTC. The rearrangement uses TRBV5-1 and TRBJ1-2; no definite D call. Trimming stripped 2 bases from V and 8 bases from J, with 19 bases between. The CDR3 covers 15 residues. CDR1 is SGHRS, CDR2 YFSETQ, per germline.

The rearrangement joins TRBV4-2 to TRBJ1-4; possible D gene TRBD1, 5 bases. CDR3 length: 17 residues. V lost 2 bases and J lost 4, with 17 bases in between. Germline CDR1 is LGHNA and CDR2 is YNFKEQ. The CDR3 region is CASSQPTAGAVNEKLFF. The CDR3 nucleotides are TGTGCCAGCAGCCAACCGACAGCCGGTGCTGTTAATGAAAAACTGTTTTTT.

The CDR3 region has the DNA TGCGCCAGCAGCTTGGTTGCGGGTGGATCCTATGGCTACACCTTC. Protein sequence: CASSLVAGGSYGYTF. The V and J genes are TRBV5-1 and TRBJ1-2, with unresolved D. Germline values: CDR1 SGHRS, CDR2 YFSETQ. The CDR3 is 15 residues long. Deletions cut 0 bases from V and 4 bases from J, with 13 bases between.

This clone was counted only a few times. This rearrangement joins TRBV11-2 to TRBJ1-2; D may be TRBD1 (6 bases). CDR1 and CDR2 (germline): SGHAT, FQNNGV. V lost 2 bases to trimming and J lost 8 bases, with 15 bases between them. CDR3 length: 14 amino acids. The CDR3: CASSLLVGGGGYTF. DNA of the CDR3: TGTGCCAGCAGCTTACTTGTTGGGGGCGGAGGCTACACCTTC. Combining the CDR3 with reference TRBV11-2 and TRBJ1-2 gives the whole variable domain EAGVAQSPRYKIIEKRQSVAFWCNPISGHATLYWYQQILGQGPKLLIQFQNNGVVDDSQLPKDRFSAERLKGVDSTLKIQPAKLEDSAVYLCASSLLVGGGGYTFGSGTRLTVV.

The chain recombines TRBV5-1 with TRBJ2-1, with D uncertain. In germline, CDR1 is SGHRS, CDR2 YFSETQ. The CDR3 sequence is 15 residues long. V lost 3 bases to trimming and J lost 8 bases, with 18 bases between them. The DNA of the CDR3 is TGCGCCAGCAGCTCGCATGGGCAAGCAATAGATGAGCAGTTCTTC. Encoded protein: CASSSHGQAIDEQFF.